This TCR beta chain was captured by sequencing in a study of T cell responses to AZD1222 COVID-19 vaccine. Germline-derived CDR1 and CDR2 are SNHLY and FYNNEI. This CDR3 region has 14 residues. V was cut by 5 bases and J by 7 bases, with 15 bases left in between. Generated by immunoSEQ multiplex PCR, the TCRdb table keeps only in-frame clones and is missing some. The sample has 100,000 or so clones; approximately 90% are singletons. The chain has TRBV2 and TRBJ1-5, with D possibly matching TRBD1 (6 bases). Material: peripheral blood, obtained on day 0 of AZD1222 vaccination. This clonotype was obtained from an adult in good health. The CDR3 nucleotides are TGTGCCAGCAGTCCCACAGGGCAAGGGCAGCCCCAGCATTTT. Its translation is CASSPTGQGQPQHF.